This T cell receptor beta chain was captured in a study of CD8+CD57+ T cells in acquired aplastic anemia. Study context: Healthy-donor CD4+ cells averaged approximately 11 million reads.

Germline V gives CDR1 SNHLY, CDR2 FYNNEI. The CDR3 is 14 residues long. The use of genomic DNA as template underpinned the TCR beta VDJ and CDR3 profiling. One entry per CDR3 protein, called by TCRdb with MiXCR from the reads. The repertoire has hundreds of thousands of distinct CDR3 sequences, 60% to 80% of them found once; the top ten carry 3.5% to 4.5%. The genes are TRBV2 and TRBJ1-3, with D uncertain. Matching the DNA end better, TRBJ2-5 makes the J call doubtful. The specimen was sorted CD4+, CD8+, or CD8+CD57+ T cells (not recorded which) from PBMCs. The source of this sequence is a human donor in good health, serving as a control. The CDR3 DNA sequence: TGTGCCAGCAGTGCATCAGCCAGTGGAGACACCCAGTACTTC. This codes for CASSASASGDTQYF.